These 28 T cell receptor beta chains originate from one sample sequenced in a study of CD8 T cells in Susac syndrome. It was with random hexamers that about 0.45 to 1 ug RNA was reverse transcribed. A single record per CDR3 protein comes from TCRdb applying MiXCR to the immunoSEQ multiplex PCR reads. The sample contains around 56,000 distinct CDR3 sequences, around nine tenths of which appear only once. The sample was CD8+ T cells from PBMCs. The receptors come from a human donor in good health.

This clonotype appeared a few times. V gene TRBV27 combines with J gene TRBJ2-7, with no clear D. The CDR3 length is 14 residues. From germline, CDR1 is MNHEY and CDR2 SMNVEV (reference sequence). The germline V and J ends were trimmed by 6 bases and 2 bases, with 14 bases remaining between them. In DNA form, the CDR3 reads TGTGCCAGCAGCTTGGCTAGGTCGCCCTACGAGCAGTACTTC. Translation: CASSLARSPYEQYF.

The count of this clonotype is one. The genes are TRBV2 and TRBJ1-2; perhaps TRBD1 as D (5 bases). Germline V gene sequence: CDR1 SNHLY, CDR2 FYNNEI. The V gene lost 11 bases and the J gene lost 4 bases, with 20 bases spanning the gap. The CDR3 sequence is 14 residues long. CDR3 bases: TGTGCCGGGGCCGGGATTGGGGGGATCTATGGCTACACCTTC. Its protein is CAGAGIGGIYGYTF.

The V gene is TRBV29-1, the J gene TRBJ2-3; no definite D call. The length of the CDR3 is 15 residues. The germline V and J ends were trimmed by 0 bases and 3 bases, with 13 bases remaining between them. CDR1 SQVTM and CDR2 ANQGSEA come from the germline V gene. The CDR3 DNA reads TGCAGCGTTGAAGATGGCGACCCGTGGACAGATACGCAGTATTTT. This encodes CSVEDGDPWTDTQYF.

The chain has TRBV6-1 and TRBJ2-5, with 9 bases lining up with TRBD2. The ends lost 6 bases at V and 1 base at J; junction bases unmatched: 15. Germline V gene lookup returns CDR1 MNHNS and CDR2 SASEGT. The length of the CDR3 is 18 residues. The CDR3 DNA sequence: TGTGCCAGCAGCGCGGGGGGGGCTTACGAGCCTGGCCAAGAGACCCAGTACTTC. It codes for CASSAGGAYEPGQETQYF.

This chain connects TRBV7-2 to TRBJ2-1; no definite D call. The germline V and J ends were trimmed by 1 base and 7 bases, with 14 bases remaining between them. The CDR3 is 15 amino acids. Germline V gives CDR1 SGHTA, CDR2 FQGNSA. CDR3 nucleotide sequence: TGTGCCAGCAGCTTAGATTCCGCGGTTTCGAATGAGCAGTTCTTC. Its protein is CASSLDSAVSNEQFF.

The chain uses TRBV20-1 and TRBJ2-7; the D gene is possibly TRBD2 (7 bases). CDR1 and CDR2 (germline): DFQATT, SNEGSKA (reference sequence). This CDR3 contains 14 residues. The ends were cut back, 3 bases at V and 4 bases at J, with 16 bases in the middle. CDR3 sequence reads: CSARLADRRYEQYF. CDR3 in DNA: TGCAGTGCTAGGCTAGCGGACAGAAGATACGAGCAGTACTTC.

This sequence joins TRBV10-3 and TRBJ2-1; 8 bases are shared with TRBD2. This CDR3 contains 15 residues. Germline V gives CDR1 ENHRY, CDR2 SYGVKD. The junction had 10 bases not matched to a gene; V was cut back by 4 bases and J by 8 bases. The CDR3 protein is CAISVLAGGKYEQFF. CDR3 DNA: TGTGCCATCAGTGTTCTCGCGGGGGGTAAATATGAGCAGTTCTTC.

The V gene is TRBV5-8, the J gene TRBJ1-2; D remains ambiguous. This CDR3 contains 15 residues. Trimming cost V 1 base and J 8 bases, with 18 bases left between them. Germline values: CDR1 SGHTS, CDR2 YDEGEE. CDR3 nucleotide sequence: TGTGCCAGCAGCTTGTCTGATGGCAGGACGGGAGGCTACACCTTC. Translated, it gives CASSLSDGRTGGYTF.

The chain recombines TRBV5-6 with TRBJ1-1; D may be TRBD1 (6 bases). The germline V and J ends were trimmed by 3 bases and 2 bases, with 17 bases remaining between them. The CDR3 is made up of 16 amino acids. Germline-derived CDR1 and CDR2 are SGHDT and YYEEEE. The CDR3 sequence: CASSWGPGWGNTEAFF. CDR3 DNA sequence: TGTGCCAGCAGCTGGGGGCCCGGCTGGGGAAACACTGAAGCTTTCTTT.

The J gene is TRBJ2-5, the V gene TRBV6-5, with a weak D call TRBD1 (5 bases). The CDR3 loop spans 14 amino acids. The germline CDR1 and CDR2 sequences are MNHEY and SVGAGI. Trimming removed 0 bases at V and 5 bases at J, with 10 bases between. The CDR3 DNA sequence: TGTGCCAGCAGTTACTCGCCAGGGTCGGAGACCCAGTACTTC. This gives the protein CASSYSPGSETQYF.

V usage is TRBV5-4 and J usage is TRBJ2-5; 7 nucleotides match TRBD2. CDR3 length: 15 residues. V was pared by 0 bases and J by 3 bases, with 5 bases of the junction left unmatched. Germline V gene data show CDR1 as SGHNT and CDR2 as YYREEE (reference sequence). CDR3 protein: CASSLGLAEKETQYF. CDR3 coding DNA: TGTGCCAGCAGCTTGGGACTAGCCGAGAAAGAGACCCAGTACTTC. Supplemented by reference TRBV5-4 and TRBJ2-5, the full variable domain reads ETGVTQSPTHLIKTRGQQVTLRCSSQSGHNTVSWYQQALGQGPQFIFQYYREEENGRGNFPPRFSGLQFPNYSSELNVNALELDDSALYLCASSLGLAEKETQYFGPGTRLLVL.

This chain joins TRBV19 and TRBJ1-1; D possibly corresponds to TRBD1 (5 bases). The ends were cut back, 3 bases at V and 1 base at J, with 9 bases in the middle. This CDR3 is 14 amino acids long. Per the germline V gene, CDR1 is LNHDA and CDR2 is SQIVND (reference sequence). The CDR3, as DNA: TGTGCCAGTAGTATCGGTGGGGGGAACACTGAAGCTTTCTTT. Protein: CASSIGGGNTEAFF. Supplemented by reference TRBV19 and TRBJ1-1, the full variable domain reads DGGITQSPKYLFRKEGQNVTLSCEQNLNHDAMYWYRQDPGQGLRLIYYSQIVNDFQKGDIAEGYSVSREKKESFPLTVTSAQKNPTAFYLCASSIGGGNTEAFFGQGTRLTVV.

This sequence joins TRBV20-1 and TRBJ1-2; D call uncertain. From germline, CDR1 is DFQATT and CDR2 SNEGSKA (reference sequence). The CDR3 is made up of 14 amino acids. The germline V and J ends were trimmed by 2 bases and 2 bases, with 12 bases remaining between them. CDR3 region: CSARSPVNNYGYTF. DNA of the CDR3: TGCAGTGCTAGATCCCCTGTTAACAACTATGGCTACACCTTC.

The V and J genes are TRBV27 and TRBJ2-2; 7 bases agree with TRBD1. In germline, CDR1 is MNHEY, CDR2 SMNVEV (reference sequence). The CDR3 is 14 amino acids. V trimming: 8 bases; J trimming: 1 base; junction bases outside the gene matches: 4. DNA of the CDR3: TGTGCCAGCGCAGACAGGGAGAACACCGGGGAGCTGTTTTTT. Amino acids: CASADRENTGELFF.

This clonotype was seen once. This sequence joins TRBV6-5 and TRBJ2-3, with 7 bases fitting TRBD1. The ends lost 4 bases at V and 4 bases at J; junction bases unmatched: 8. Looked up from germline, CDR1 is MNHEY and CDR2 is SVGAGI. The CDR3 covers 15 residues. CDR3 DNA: TGTGCCAGCAGTTTTGGACAGGCGGCGGCAGATACGCAGTATTTT. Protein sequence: CASSFGQAAADTQYF.

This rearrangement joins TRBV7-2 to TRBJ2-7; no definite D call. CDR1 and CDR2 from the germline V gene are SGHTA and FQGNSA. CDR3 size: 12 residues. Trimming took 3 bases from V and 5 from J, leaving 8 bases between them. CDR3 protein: CASSFRWDEQYF. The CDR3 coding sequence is TGTGCCAGCAGCTTCCGATGGGACGAGCAGTACTTC.

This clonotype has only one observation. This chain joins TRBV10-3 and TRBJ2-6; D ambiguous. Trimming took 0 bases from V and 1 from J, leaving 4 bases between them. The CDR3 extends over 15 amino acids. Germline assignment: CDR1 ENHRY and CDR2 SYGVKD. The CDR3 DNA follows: TGTGCCATCAGTGAGTCTGTTTCTGGGGCCAACGTCCTGACTTTC. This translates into CAISESVSGANVLTF.

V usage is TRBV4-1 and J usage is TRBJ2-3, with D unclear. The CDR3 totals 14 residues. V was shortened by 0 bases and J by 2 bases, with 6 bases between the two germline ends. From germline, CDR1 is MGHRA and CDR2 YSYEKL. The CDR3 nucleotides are TGCGCCAGCAGCCAAGATGTAACCACAGATACGCAGTATTTT. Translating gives CASSQDVTTDTQYF.

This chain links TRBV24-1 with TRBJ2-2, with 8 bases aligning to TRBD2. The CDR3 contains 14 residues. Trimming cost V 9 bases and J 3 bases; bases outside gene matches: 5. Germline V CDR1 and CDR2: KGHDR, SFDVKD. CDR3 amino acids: CATSRAGDTGELFF. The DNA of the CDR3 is TGTGCCACCTCTAGAGCGGGGGACACCGGGGAGCTGTTTTTT.

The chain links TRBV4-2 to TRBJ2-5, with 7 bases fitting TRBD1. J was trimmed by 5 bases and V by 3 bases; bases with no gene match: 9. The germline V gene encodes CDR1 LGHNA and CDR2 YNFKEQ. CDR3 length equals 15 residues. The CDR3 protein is CASSQNPNRGETQYF. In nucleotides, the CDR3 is TGTGCCAGCAGCCAGAATCCGAACAGGGGCGAGACCCAGTACTTC.

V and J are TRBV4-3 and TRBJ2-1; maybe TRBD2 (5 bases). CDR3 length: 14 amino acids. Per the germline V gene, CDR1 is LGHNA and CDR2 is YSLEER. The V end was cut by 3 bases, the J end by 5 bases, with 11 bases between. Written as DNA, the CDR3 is TGCGCCAGCAGCCACCTAGAGGGAAACAATGAGCAGTTCTTC. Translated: CASSHLEGNNEQFF.

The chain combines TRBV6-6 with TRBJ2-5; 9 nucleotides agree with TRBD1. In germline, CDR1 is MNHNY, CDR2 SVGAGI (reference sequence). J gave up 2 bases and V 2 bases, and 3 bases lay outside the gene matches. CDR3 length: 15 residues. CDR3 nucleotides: TGTGCCAGCAGTTACGCGGGACAGGGTCAAGAGACCCAGTACTTC. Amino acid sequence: CASSYAGQGQETQYF.

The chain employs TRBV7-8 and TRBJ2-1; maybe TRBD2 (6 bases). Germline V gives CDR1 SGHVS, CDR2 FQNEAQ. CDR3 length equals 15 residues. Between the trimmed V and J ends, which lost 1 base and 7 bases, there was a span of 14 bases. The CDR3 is CASSLGGLAWNEQFF. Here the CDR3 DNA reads TGTGCCAGCAGCTTAGGTGGGCTAGCGTGGAATGAGCAGTTCTTC.

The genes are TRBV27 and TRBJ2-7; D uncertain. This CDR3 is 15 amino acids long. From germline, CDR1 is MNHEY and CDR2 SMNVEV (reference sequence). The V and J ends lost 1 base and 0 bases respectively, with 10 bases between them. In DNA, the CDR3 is TGTGCCAGCAGTTTATTTGAAGGATTCTCCTACGAGCAGTACTTC. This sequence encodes CASSLFEGFSYEQYF.

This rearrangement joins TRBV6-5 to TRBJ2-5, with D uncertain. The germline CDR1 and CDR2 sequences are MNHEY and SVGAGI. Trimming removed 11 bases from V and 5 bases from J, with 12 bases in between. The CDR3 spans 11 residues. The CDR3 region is CACAAAETQYF. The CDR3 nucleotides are TGTGCCTGCGCCGCCGCGGAGACCCAGTACTTC.

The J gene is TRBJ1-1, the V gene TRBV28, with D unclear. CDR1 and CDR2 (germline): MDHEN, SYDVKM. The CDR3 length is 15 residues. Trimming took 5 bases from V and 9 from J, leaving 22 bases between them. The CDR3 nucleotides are TGTGCCAGCAGTACCCGTCGGGGAGGAACACTTCAAGCTTTCTTT. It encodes CASSTRRGGTLQAFF.

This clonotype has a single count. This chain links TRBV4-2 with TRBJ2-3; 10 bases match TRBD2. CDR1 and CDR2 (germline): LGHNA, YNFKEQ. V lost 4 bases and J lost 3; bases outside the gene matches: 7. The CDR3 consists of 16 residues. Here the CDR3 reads CASSLYSGGGTDTQYF. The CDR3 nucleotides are TGTGCCAGCAGCCTTTACAGCGGGGGGGGGACAGATACGCAGTATTTT.

CDR3 sequence reads: CASSTLWPGGRYNEQFF. CDR3 in DNA: TGTGCCAGCAGTACGCTGTGGCCCGGGGGCCGCTACAATGAGCAGTTCTTC. The chain couples TRBV27 to TRBJ2-1; tentatively, D is TRBD1 or TRBD2 (6 bases each). Trimming stripped 5 bases from V and 3 bases from J, with 20 bases between. Germline V gene lookup returns CDR1 MNHEY and CDR2 SMNVEV (reference sequence). The CDR3 loop spans 17 amino acids.